This T cell receptor (beta chain) was sequenced for a study of T cell responses to AZD1222 COVID-19 vaccine. Findings and caveats of the study: Only five or six AZD1222 recipients were seropositive at baseline. Most donors were white British, females outnumbered males, and clonal diversity was possibly underestimated.

The repertoire was sequenced with immunoSEQ multiplex PCR; TCRdb's copy has only in-frame clones and lacks some. The sample includes under 150,000 clones, around 89% of them seen just once. This clone was seen only once. Its antigen is as yet unknown. J lost 9 bases, V lost 10 bases, and 13 bases had no gene match. This CDR3 region has 14 residues. Germline CDR1 and CDR2: MNHNY and SVGAGI (reference sequence). Sample: peripheral blood, taken on day 0 of MenACWY control vaccination. The chain employs TRBV6-6 and TRBJ2-1; TRBD2 matches 9 bases. This TCR was sampled from an adult in good health. The CDR3 bases are TGTGCCATCCAACCGGGCGGGAGGGCCCTTGAGCAGTTCTTC. This translates into CAIQPGGRALEQFF.